The subject of this entry is one TCR beta chain. Its antigen remains unidentified. The sample holds no much larger clone one base away, and base qualities are not on file. The sample is drawn from a study of OX40 agonist ivuxolimab in advanced cancers. Broadly, across the study: Ivuxolimab was a fully human IgG2 agonistic monoclonal antibody targeting the costimulatory receptor OX40 (CD134). Intravenous ivuxolimab was administered to patients every 2 weeks at six dose levels: 0.01, 0.1, 0.3, 1.5, 3 and 10 mg/kg. Among the roughly 52 dose-escalation patients, some 20 had hepatocellular carcinoma, 15 or so melanoma, 9 renal cell carcinoma and 9 head and neck cancer. In the dose-escalation cohort, 82.7% of patients were male, and the mean age was around 60 years, with a range of about 23 to 85. Prior anti-PD-1, anti-PD-L1 or anti-CTLA-4 therapy was permitted, and checkpoint inhibitors had been received by 30% to 40% of dose-escalation patients. Three dose-escalation patients achieved partial responses, one with hepatocellular carcinoma and two with cutaneous melanoma. The point of sequencing TCRbeta in the periphery was to test whether ivuxolimab changed TCR sequence diversity and drove clonal T-cell expansion. The paper describes the monotherapy dose-escalation part (N ≈ 51 patients) of the phase I trial of ivuxolimab.

V lost 0 bases and J lost 9 bases, and the count of bases not matched to a germline gene is 2. The CDR3 contains 13 residues, cysteine and phenylalanine counted. The DNA shown is the 39-base CDR3, in frame from base 1. The germline V gene sets CDR1 to MNHEY and CDR2 to SVGAGI. For sequencing of the TCRbeta CDR3 region, genomic DNA was extracted from the sorted cells. The immunoSEQ Assay was used for sequencing of TCRbeta CDR3 regions. The immuneACCESS repertoire file appears here via TCRdb, limited to in-frame rearrangements. These files lack a portion of the clones; in checked studies, under half of the deficit traces to unresolved V genes, and the cause of the others is not known. Across this sample there are 60,000 or so clones, with approximately 90% seen only once. The top ten clones comprise 23% of the sample. The trial excluded patients who had a history of autoimmune disease or who were on systemic immunosuppression. Peripheral blood for TCR sequencing was collected from all dose cohorts at baseline, on cycle 4 day 1, and on cycle 7 day 1. The samples were drawn from a first-in-human, open-label, multicenter phase I dose-escalation trial of ivuxolimab. The trial enrolled adults with locally advanced or metastatic head and neck squamous cell, hepatocellular, melanoma or renal cell carcinoma. Before TCR sequencing, CD4+ T cells and CD8+ T cells from peripheral blood were sorted into separate populations.

General conclusions and limits of the study: At doses from 0.1 to 3.0 mg/kg, clonal expansion was seen in both CD4+ and CD8+ blood T cells between baseline and week 6. Low levels of normalized T-cell clonal expansion were also seen in some patients who did not respond. On average, CD8+ T cells showed more expanded clones than CD4+ T cells after ivuxolimab. Antigen specificity was not determined for the clonally expanded peripheral T cells. In the 0.1-3.0 mg/kg groups, partial responders were among the patients with the lowest normalized peripheral clonal expansion, particularly in CD8+ T cells.

Sequencing was performed on CD4+ or CD8+ T cells sorted from blood, taken in a trial of the OX40 agonist ivuxolimab. This TCR was recovered from an adult with an advanced solid tumor such as melanoma, head and neck, liver or kidney cancer. This chain is built from TRBV6-5 and TRBJ2-1, and TRBD2 aligns with 7 junction nucleotides. Here the CDR3 is given as CASSYSTGGEQFF. The DNA sequence reads TGTGCCAGCAGTTACTCAACGGGAGGTGAGCAGTTCTTC.